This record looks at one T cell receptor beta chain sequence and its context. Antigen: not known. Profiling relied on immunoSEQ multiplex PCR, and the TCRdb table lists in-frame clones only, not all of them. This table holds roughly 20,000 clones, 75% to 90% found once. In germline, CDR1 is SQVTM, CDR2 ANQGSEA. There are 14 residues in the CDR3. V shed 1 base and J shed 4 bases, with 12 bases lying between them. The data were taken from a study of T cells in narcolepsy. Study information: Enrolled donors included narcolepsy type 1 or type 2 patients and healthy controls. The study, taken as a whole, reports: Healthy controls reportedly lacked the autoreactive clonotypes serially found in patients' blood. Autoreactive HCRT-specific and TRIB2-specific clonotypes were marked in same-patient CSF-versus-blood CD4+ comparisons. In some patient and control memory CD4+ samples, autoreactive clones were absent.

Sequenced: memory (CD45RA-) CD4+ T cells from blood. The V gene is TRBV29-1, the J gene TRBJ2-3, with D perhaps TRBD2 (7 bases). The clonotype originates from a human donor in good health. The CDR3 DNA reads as TGCAGCGTTGAAGGTGGGAGGGGGTCAGATACGCAGTATTTT. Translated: CSVEGGRGSDTQYF.